This is a list of T cell receptor beta chains from one sample in a study of siplizumab effects on memory and regulatory T cells. Some clones are missing from TCRdb's copy, which holds only in-frame ones; the method was immunoSEQ multiplex PCR. The profile covers 50,000 or so clones, with 95% to 98% appearing a single time and around 0.64% taken by the ten largest. Material for sequencing was naive CD4+ T cells sorted from blood. These receptors were obtained from a human donor in good health. CDR3s include the opening cysteine and the closing phenylalanine or tryptophan. Each record gives: clone size, D gene, V gene, J gene, CDR3 DNA, CDR3 protein. D genes are given only for firm matches. A row's size may be missing; if present it is once, few, many or a size class.

.	TRBD2	TRBV9	TRBJ2-2	TGTGCCAGCAATCTCAAAGGGGCTAGCGGGAGGCGGGGCACCGGGGAGCTGTTTTTT	CASNLKGASGRRGTGELFF
.	.	TRBV27	TRBJ1-4	TGTGCCAGCAGGGAAGTGGGGGCCCCATTTAATGAAAAACTGTTTTTT	CASREVGAPFNEKLFF
.	.	TRBV19	TRBJ1-1	TGTGCCAGTAGTGGAGGGATGAACACTGAAGCTTTCTTT	CASSGGMNTEAFF
.	.	TRBV27	TRBJ2-7	TGTGCCAGCAGTCCCCGGGTCCATCACGGAAATCACTACGAGCAGTACTTC	CASSPRVHHGNHYEQYF
.	.	TRBV6-1	TRBJ1-2	TGTGCCAGCAGTGAATATTCGTCCGCTGTTGGCTACACCTTC	CASSEYSSAVGYTF
.	.	TRBV7-9	TRBJ1-2	TGTGCCAGCAGCCCCTTCGGAGGGGCCTTCGATGGCTACACCTTC	CASSPFGGAFDGYTF
.	.	TRBV30	TRBJ1-1	TGTGCCGGGGGCCAGGGACGGGTGAACACTGAAGCTTTCTTT	CAGGQGRVNTEAFF
.	TRBD2	TRBV7-8	TRBJ2-5	TGTGCCAGCAGCTCCACTAGCGGGAGGGCCGAAGGGACCCAGTACTTC	CASSSTSGRAEGTQYF
.	.	TRBV29-1	TRBJ1-2	TGCAGCGTTGAGGGGTACACCTTC	CSVEGYTF
.	.	TRBV5-1	TRBJ2-2	TGCGCCAGCAGCTACTCCCGCGCCGGGGAGCTGTTTTTT	CASSYSRAGELFF
few	.	TRBV5-1	TRBJ1-1	TGCGCCAGCAGCTTGGTGCAGGGATACACTGAAGCTTTCTTT	CASSLVQGYTEAFF
.	.	TRBV19	TRBJ2-1	TGTGCCAGTAGTATACCGGGACTCTACAATGAGCAGTTCTTC	CASSIPGLYNEQFF
.	TRBD2	TRBV7-3	TRBJ2-5	TGTGCCAGCAGGGAAACCGGGACTAGCGAAGAGACCCAGTACTTC	CASRETGTSEETQYF
.	.	TRBV7-9	TRBJ2-1	TGTGCCAGCAGCTTTAGCCCGACTAACAGCTATAGCTCCTACAATGAGCAGTTCTTC	CASSFSPTNSYSSYNEQFF
.	TRBD1	TRBV27	TRBJ2-3	TGTGCCAGCAGTGTTCCGGGACAGGGCACAGATACGCAGTATTTT	CASSVPGQGTDTQYF
.	.	TRBV28	TRBJ1-2	TGTGCCAGCAGCCCCGACTGGAACTATGGCTACACCTTC	CASSPDWNYGYTF
.	TRBD2	TRBV19	TRBJ2-1	TGTGCCAGTAGAGCTAGCGGGAGAGATGAGCAGTTCTTC	CASRASGRDEQFF
.	.	TRBV6-6	TRBJ2-2	TGTGCCAGCAGTCGCCCAACTAGCTTGGCCGGGGAGCTGTTTTTT	CASSRPTSLAGELFF
.	.	TRBV6-5	TRBJ1-2	TGTGCCAGCAGTTACGGGGCAGGCCTGAAAGGCTACACCTTC	CASSYGAGLKGYTF
.	.	TRBV7-9	TRBJ1-4	TGTGCCAGCAGCTTAGTTGTGACCTCAACTAATGAAAAACTGTTTTTT	CASSLVVTSTNEKLFF
.	.	TRBV30	TRBJ1-3	TGTGCCTGGAGATACGGCAGCCAACACTCTGGAAACACCATATATTTT	CAWRYGSQHSGNTIYF
.	.	TRBV4-1	TRBJ2-2	TGCGCCAGCAGCCAGATCGCTGGGGAGCTGTTTTTT	CASSQIAGELFF
.	.	TRBV5-1	TRBJ2-1	TGCGCCAGCAGCTTCGTCGGCGATGAGCAGTTCTTC	CASSFVGDEQFF
.	.	TRBV5-4	TRBJ2-7	TGTGCCAGCAGCACACAGGGCGCCATCTCCTACGAGCAGTACTTC	CASSTQGAISYEQYF
.	.	TRBV5-4	TRBJ1-1	TGTGCCAGCAGCAGATCCGGGACCATCGACACTGAAGCTTTCTTT	CASSRSGTIDTEAFF
.	.	TRBV7-8	TRBJ2-7	TGTGCCAGCAGCTTAGAGGTCGAGCAGTACTTC	CASSLEVEQYF
.	.	TRBV5-5	TRBJ2-3	TGTGCCAGCAGCTTATTAACAGATACGCAGTATTTT	CASSLLTDTQYF
once	.	TRBV18	TRBJ2-7	TGTGCCAGCTCGTCACAGGGAAACGGCGCGGCGGAGCAGTACTTC	CASSSQGNGAAEQYF
.	.	TRBV19	TRBJ1-5	TGTGCCAGTAGTAGGAGGGGGGCCCCTCTCAATCAGCCCCAGCATTTT	CASSRRGAPLNQPQHF
once	TRBD2	TRBV30	TRBJ2-7	TGTGCCTGGAGAGCACCCCGACTAGCGGGGGGCTACGAGCAGTACTTC	CAWRAPRLAGGYEQYF
.	TRBD2	TRBV11-2	TRBJ2-1	TGTGCCAGCAGCTCCAACGGGGGGGTGAGGCAGTTCTTC	CASSSNGGVRQFF
.	.	TRBV5-1	TRBJ2-5	TGCGCCAGCAGCTATTTCTCCGGGACAACTCAACAAGAGACCCAGTACTTC	CASSYFSGTTQQETQYF
.	.	TRBV19	TRBJ2-7	TGTGCCAGTAGTATAGATACAGGGCCATACGAGCAGTACTTC	CASSIDTGPYEQYF
.	TRBD2	TRBV6-5	TRBJ2-7	TGTGCCAGCAGTCCCTTTAGCGGGGAATCTGGAGAGCAGTACTTC	CASSPFSGESGEQYF
.	.	TRBV4-2	TRBJ2-1	TGTGCCAGCAGTGACCCGGGACCAGCCAATGAGCAGTTCTTC	CASSDPGPANEQFF
.	.	TRBV15	TRBJ2-1	TGTGCCACCAGCAGAGTACTCCGGGACGGTTACAATGAGCAGTTCTTC	CATSRVLRDGYNEQFF
.	.	TRBV5-1	TRBJ1-2	TGCGCCAGCAGCTTGGAGCCAGCCAGAATGGGGGGCTACACCTTC	CASSLEPARMGGYTF
.	.	TRBV6-1	TRBJ2-7	TGTGCCAGCAGTGAAGCGCTTCTTAGGACACTATGCGAGCAGTACTTC	CASSEALLRTLCEQYF
.	.	TRBV19	TRBJ1-2	TGTGCCAGTAATCCGACAGGCGTCTATGGCTACACCTTC	CASNPTGVYGYTF
.	TRBD1	TRBV4-1	TRBJ1-5	TGCGCCAGCAGCCTACGGACAGGGTTTCAGCCCCAGCATTTT	CASSLRTGFQPQHF